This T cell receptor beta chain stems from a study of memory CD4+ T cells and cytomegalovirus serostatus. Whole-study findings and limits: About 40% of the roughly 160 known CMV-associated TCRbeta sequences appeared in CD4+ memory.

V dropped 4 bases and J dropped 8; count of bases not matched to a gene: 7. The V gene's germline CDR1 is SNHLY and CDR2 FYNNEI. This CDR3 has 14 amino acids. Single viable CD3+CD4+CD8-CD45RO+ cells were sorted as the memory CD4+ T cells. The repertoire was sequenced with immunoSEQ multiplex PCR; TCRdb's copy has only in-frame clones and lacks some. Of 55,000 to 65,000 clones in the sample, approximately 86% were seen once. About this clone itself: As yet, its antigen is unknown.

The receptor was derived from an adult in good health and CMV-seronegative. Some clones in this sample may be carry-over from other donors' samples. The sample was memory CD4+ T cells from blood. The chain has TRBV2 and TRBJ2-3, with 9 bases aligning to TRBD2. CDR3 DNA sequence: TGTGCCAGCAGTGGAATTAGCGGGAGAATTACGCAGTATTTT. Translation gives CASSGISGRITQYF.